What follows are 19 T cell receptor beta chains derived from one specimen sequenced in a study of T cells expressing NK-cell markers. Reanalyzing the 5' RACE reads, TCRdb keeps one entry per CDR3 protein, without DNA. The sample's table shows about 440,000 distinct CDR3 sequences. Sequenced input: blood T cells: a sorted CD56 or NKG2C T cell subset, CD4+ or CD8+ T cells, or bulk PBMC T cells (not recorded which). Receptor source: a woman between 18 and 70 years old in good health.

Here the CDR3 reads CATSPGQKVEKLFF. This sequence joins TRBV19 and TRBJ1-4; the D gene TCRdb calls, TRBD1, cannot be checked with no DNA. The germline gives CDR1 LNHDA, CDR2 SQIVND (reference sequence). There are 14 residues in the CDR3.

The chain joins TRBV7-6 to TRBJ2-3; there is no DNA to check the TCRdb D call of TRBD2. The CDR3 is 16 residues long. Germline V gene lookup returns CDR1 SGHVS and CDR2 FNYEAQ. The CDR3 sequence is CASSLAASGPAGTQYF.

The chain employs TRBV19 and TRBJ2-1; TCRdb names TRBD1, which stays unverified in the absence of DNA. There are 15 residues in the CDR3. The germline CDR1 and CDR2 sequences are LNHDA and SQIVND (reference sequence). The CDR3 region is CASSILLGLGNEQFF.

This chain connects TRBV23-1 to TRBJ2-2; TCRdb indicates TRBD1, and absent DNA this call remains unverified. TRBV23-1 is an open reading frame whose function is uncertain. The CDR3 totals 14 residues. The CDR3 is CARDQAGEVGELFF.

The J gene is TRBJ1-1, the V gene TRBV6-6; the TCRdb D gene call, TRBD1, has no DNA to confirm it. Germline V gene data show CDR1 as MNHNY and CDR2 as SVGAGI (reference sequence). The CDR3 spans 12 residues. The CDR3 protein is CASTAWGGEAFF.

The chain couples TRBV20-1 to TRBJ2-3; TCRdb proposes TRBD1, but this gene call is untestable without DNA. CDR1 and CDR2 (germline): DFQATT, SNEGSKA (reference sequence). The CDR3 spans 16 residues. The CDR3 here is CSANKGDLGSTDTQYF.

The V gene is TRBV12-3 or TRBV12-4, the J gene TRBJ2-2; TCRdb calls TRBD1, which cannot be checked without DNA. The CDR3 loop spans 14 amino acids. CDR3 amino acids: CASRDRLGAGELFF.

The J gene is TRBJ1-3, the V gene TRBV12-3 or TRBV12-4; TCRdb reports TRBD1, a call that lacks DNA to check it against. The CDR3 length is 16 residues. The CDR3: CASSLGDRGAGNTIYF.

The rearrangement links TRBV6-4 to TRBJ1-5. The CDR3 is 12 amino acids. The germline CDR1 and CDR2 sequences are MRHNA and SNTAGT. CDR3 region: CASRRWNQPQHF.

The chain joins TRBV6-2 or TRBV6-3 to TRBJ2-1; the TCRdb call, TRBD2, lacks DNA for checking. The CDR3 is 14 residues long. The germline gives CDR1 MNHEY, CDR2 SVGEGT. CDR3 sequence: CASSSGLGSNEQFF.

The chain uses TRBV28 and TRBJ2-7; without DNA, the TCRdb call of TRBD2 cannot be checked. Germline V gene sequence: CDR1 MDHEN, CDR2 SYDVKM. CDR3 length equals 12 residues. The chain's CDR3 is CASASPTDEQYF.

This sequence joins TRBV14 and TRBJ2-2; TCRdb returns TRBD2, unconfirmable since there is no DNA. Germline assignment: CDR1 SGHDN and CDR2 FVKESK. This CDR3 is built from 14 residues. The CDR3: CASRRLASAGELFF. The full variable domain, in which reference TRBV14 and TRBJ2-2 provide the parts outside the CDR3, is EAGVTQFPSHSVIEKGQTVTLRCDPISGHDNLYWYRRVMGKEIKFLLHFVKESKQDESGMPNNRFLAERTGGTYSTLKVQPAELEDSGVYFCASRRLASAGELFFGEGSRLTVL.

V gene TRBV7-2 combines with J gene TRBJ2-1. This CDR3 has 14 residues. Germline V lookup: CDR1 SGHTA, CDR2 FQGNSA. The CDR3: CASSLGGATNEQFF.

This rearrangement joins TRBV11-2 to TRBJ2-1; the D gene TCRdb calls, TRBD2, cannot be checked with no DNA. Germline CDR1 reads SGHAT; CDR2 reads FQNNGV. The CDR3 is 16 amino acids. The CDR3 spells CASSNFRAGVNNEQFF.

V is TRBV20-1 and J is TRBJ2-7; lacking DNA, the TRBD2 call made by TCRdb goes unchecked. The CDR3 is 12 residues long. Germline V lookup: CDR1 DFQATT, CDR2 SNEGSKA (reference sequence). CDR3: CSAEAEAYEQYF.

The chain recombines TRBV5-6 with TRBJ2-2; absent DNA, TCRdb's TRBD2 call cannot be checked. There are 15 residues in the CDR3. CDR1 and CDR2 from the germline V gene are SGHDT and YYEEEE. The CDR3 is CASSLTSWRSGELFF.

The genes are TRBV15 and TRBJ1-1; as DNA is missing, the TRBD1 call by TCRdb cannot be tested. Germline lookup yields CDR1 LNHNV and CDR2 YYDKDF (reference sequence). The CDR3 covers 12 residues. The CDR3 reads CATEGENTEAFF.

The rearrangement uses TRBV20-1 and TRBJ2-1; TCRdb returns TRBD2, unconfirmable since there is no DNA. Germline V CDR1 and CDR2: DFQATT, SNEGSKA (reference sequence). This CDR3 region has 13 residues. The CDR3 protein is CSARDRRGLEQFF.

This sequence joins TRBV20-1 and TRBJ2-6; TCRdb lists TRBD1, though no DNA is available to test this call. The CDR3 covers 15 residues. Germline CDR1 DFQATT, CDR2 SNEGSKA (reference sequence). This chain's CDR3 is CSARGTASGANVLTF.